The 27 T cell receptor beta chains listed next were all sequenced from one sample in a study of T cells after yellow fever vaccination. TCRdb called the 5' RACE reads again in MiXCR, with one record for every CDR3 protein. The table has 120,000 or so distinct CDR3 sequences, about 8.4% seen once; the top ten hold 30% to 40%. This specimen was CD8+ T cells sorted from PBMCs, taken on the day of the yellow fever booster vaccination. The receptors stem from a man aged 18 to 29 who received the YFV17D yellow fever vaccine.

A word on this clonotype: One end of the junction varies from germline; a read error may be responsible. This chain joins TRBV5-1 and TRBJ2-1; D is perhaps TRBD1 (5 bases). Germline CDR1 SGHRS, CDR2 YFSETQ. The CDR3 runs 17 residues. CDR3: CASSLGFGRVPYNELFF. CDR3 coding DNA: TGCGCCAGCAGCTTGGGGTTCGGCAGGGTCCCCTACAATGAGCTGTTCTTC. Looking up the rest from reference TRBV5-1 and TRBJ2-1 gives the full variable domain: KAGVTQTPRYLIKTRGQQVTLSCSPISGHRSVSWYQQTPGQGLQFLFEYFSETQRNKGNFPGRFSGRQFSNSRSEMNVSTLELGDSALYLCASSLGFGRVPYNELFFGPGTRLTVL.

The sample holds a few counts of this clonotype. CDR3 in amino acids: CASSSPGQGAPRWAFF. The CDR3 DNA reads TGTGCCAGCAGTTCACCGGGACAGGGGGCGCCGAGGTGGGCTTTCTTT. V is TRBV28 and J is TRBJ1-1, with 12 bases lining up with TRBD1. CDR3 length: 16 amino acids. V gave up 4 bases and J gave up 11 bases; unmatched junction bases: 14. Looked up from germline, CDR1 is MDHEN and CDR2 is SYDVKM.

This clonotype was recorded a few times. The V gene is TRBV6-2 or TRBV6-3, the J gene TRBJ2-1; TRBD2 matches at 8 bases. V was pared by 8 bases and J by 7 bases, with 7 bases of the junction left unmatched. Germline V gives CDR1 MNHEY, CDR2 SVGEGT. The CDR3 covers 13 residues. CDR3 in amino acids: CASGRLAGNEQFF. For the CDR3, the DNA is TGTGCCAGCGGGCGGTTAGCGGGGAATGAGCAGTTCTTC.

This clonotype was observed a few times. The chain carries TRBV7-9 and TRBJ2-3, with 8 bases fitting TRBD1. The V and J ends lost 1 base and 0 bases, in that order; junction bases with no gene match: 3. The CDR3 spans 16 residues. CDR1 SEHNR and CDR2 FQNEAQ come from the germline V gene (reference sequence). The CDR3 region is CASSLVGTGSTDTQYF. CDR3 nucleotide sequence: TGTGCCAGCAGCTTAGTGGGGACAGGAAGCACAGATACGCAGTATTTT. Full variable domain (outside the CDR3, taken from reference TRBV7-9 and TRBJ2-3): DTGVSQNPRHKITKRGQNVTFRCDPISEHNRLYWYRQTLGQGPEFLTYFQNEAQLEKSRLLSDRFSAERPKGSFSTLEIQRTEQGDSAMYLCASSLVGTGSTDTQYFGPGTRLTVL.

This chain joins TRBV6-2 or TRBV6-3 and TRBJ1-1, with a tentative D call TRBD1 (5 bases). Germline CDR1 and CDR2: MNHEY and SVGEGT. V lost 8 bases, J lost 0 bases, and 13 bases lay in between. CDR3 length equals 14 residues. CDR3 sequence: CASGRQLMNTEAFF. DNA of the CDR3: TGTGCCAGCGGGCGACAGTTGATGAACACTGAAGCTTTCTTT.

There are many counts of this clonotype. The chain employs TRBV4-3 and TRBJ2-2, with a tentative D call TRBD1 (6 bases). This CDR3 is 16 amino acids long. Germline CDR1 is LGHNA and CDR2 is YSLEER. Trimming left V 0 bases short and J 5 bases short, with 13 bases between. The CDR3 sequence is CASSQDLGHETGELFF. CDR3 nucleotide sequence: TGCGCCAGCAGCCAAGATTTGGGACACGAAACCGGGGAGCTGTTTTTT.

A few counts support this clonotype. The genes are TRBV6-4 and TRBJ2-1; 11 bases match TRBD2. Per the germline V gene, CDR1 is MRHNA and CDR2 is SNTAGT. V was clipped by 4 bases and J by 7 bases; unmatched bases: 3. This CDR3 is built from 14 residues. The chain's CDR3 is CASSGTSGGNEQFF. CDR3 DNA: TGTGCCAGCAGTGGAACTAGCGGGGGTAATGAGCAGTTCTTC.

The gene calls are TRBV19 and TRBJ1-5; D unclear. Trimming removed 8 bases at V and 11 bases at J, with 13 bases between. Germline V lookup: CDR1 LNHDA, CDR2 SQIVND (reference sequence). There are 11 residues in the CDR3. CDR3 nucleotide sequence: TGTGCCAGTGGGCTTAGGGCGGCCCAGCATTTT. Translated, it gives CASGLRAAQHF.

The chain employs TRBV7-6 and TRBJ2-7; no definite D call. The CDR3 extends over 13 amino acids. Germline assignment: CDR1 SGHVS and CDR2 FNYEAQ. Trimming removed 1 base at V and 3 bases at J, with 7 bases between. CDR3 in amino acids: CASSLGWGYEQYV. The CDR3 DNA follows: TGTGCCAGCAGCTTAGGTTGGGGCTACGAGCAGTACGTC.

The V call is TRBV5-1, the J call TRBJ2-3; TRBD2 aligns across 14 bases. V shed 4 bases and J 4 bases; nucleotides not matched to a gene: 8. This CDR3 spans 17 amino acids. CDR1 and CDR2 from the germline V gene are SGHRS and YFSETQ. The CDR3 sequence is CASSGGLAGEWADTQYF. CDR3 DNA: TGCGCCAGCAGCGGGGGACTAGCGGGGGAGTGGGCAGATACGCAGTATTTT.

The sample holds a few counts of this clonotype. The CDR3 is CASSYSANEQFF. The CDR3 bases are TGTGCCAGCAGTTACTCAGCCAATGAGCAGTTCTTC. V gene TRBV6-2 or TRBV6-3 combines with J gene TRBJ2-1, with D uncertain. Looked up from germline, CDR1 is MNHEY and CDR2 is SVGEGT. V lost 0 bases and J 6 bases, leaving 3 bases between the germline ends. The CDR3 loop spans 12 amino acids.

This clonotype came up a few times. V usage is TRBV7-9 and J usage is TRBJ2-7; D is possibly TRBD1 (5 bases). The V gene's germline CDR1 is SEHNR and CDR2 FQNEAQ (reference sequence). The V and J ends lost 0 bases and 3 bases respectively, with 15 bases between them. The CDR3 sequence is 16 residues long. CDR3 DNA sequence: TGTGCCAGCAGCTTAGCCCGGCAGGGTGGGATCTACGAGCAGTACTTC. This codes for CASSLARQGGIYEQYF. The full variable domain, rest sourced from reference TRBV7-9 and TRBJ2-7, is DTGVSQNPRHKITKRGQNVTFRCDPISEHNRLYWYRQTLGQGPEFLTYFQNEAQLEKSRLLSDRFSAERPKGSFSTLEIQRTEQGDSAMYLCASSLARQGGIYEQYFGPGTRLTVT.

The sample holds many counts of this clonotype. This chain connects TRBV10-3 to TRBJ1-1; D ambiguous. This CDR3 region has 14 residues. CDR1 ENHRY and CDR2 SYGVKD come from the germline V gene. The V end was cut by 2 bases, the J end by 6 bases, with 13 bases between. CDR3 DNA sequence: TGTGCCATCAGTGAGGCAGGAGAGCCACCTGAAGCTTTCTTT. This encodes CAISEAGEPPEAFF.

This clonotype showed up many times. The V call is TRBV12-3 or TRBV12-4, the J call TRBJ1-1; D gene ambiguous. Trimming cost V 3 bases and J 5 bases, with 7 bases left between them. The CDR3 spans 12 residues. CDR3 DNA: TGTGCCAGCAGTTTGGAGGGAACTGAAGCTTTCTTT. Translated: CASSLEGTEAFF.

The chain employs TRBV6-5 and TRBJ1-1; TRBD1 is a possible D gene (5 bases). Trimming shortened V by 10 bases and J by 10 bases, and 16 bases separated the two germline ends. Germline assignment: CDR1 MNHEY and CDR2 SVGAGI. The CDR3 extends over 11 amino acids. Here the CDR3 DNA reads TGTGCCACCGAGGGGAGCCAGGGAGCTTTCTTT. Amino acids: CATEGSQGAFF.

CDR3 residues: CASSEPEVYNEQFF. The DNA for the CDR3 is TGTGCCAGCAGTGAACCGGAAGTGTACAATGAGCAGTTCTTC. This chain uses TRBV25-1 with TRBJ2-1; D gene unclear. Trimming shortened V by 2 bases and J by 4 bases, and 9 bases separated the two germline ends. Germline CDR1 and CDR2: MGHDK and SYGVNS. The length of the CDR3 is 14 residues.

In its sample, this clonotype was seen many times. CDR3 region: CASSGGRARFNEQFF. CDR3 DNA: TGCGCCAGCAGCGGTGGGAGGGCGCGGTTTAATGAGCAGTTCTTC. V usage is TRBV4-3 and J usage is TRBJ2-1; 7 bases align to TRBD2. This CDR3 is built from 15 residues. V gave up 5 bases and J gave up 7 bases; unmatched junction bases: 11. Germline CDR1 is LGHNA and CDR2 is YSLEER.

In DNA form, the CDR3 reads TGCAGCGTTATGACCGACACTGAAGCTTTCTTT. Translating it yields CSVMTDTEAFF. V gene TRBV29-1 combines with J gene TRBJ1-1; unclear D gene. The CDR3 spans 11 residues. Germline assignment: CDR1 SQVTM and CDR2 ANQGSEA. The V and J ends lost 5 bases and 3 bases respectively, with 7 bases between them. Full variable domain (rest looked up from reference TRBV29-1 and TRBJ1-1): SAVISQKPSRDICQRGTSLTIQCQVDSQVTMMFWYRQQPGQSLTLIATANQGSEATYESGFVIDKFPISRPNLTFSTLTVSNMSPEDSSIYLCSVMTDTEAFFGQGTRLTVV.

This clonotype has ten or more counts. This chain uses TRBV12-5 with TRBJ2-1; D is possibly TRBD2 (6 bases). The CDR3 has 13 amino acids. With 6 bases removed from V and 7 bases from J, the gap between germline ends came to 13 bases. Looked up from germline, CDR1 is LGHNT and CDR2 is FRNRAP. The chain's CDR3 is CASGPGTVNEQFF. The DNA of the CDR3 is TGTGCTAGTGGCCCAGGGACTGTGAATGAGCAGTTCTTC.

This clonotype appeared many times. The rearrangement uses TRBV7-9 and TRBJ1-4; possible D gene TRBD1, 6 bases. This CDR3 is built from 13 residues. Trimming pared 5 bases from V and 14 bases from J, leaving 18 bases between. Germline CDR1 is SEHNR and CDR2 is FQNEAQ (reference sequence). The CDR3: CASSDPGGAVLFF. In DNA, the CDR3 is TGTGCCAGCAGCGACCCCGGGGGCGCAGTGCTGTTTTTT. Full variable domain (missing parts from reference TRBV7-9 and TRBJ1-4): DTGVSQNPRHKITKRGQNVTFRCDPISEHNRLYWYRQTLGQGPEFLTYFQNEAQLEKSRLLSDRFSAERPKGSFSTLEIQRTEQGDSAMYLCASSDPGGAVLFFGSGTQLSVL.

A few counts support this clonotype. This sequence joins TRBV7-9 and TRBJ2-5, with D possibly being TRBD1 or TRBD2 (6 bases each). The V gene's germline CDR1 is SEHNR and CDR2 FQNEAQ (reference sequence). This CDR3 is built from 15 residues. V was clipped by 5 bases and J by 4 bases, with 17 bases between them. CDR3 in DNA: TGTGCCAGCAGCCCCCCGGGGGCGGGTTCAGAGACCCAGTACTTC. Amino acid sequence: CASSPPGAGSETQYF. Using reference TRBV7-9 and TRBJ2-5 for the parts outside the CDR3, the full variable domain is DTGVSQNPRHKITKRGQNVTFRCDPISEHNRLYWYRQTLGQGPEFLTYFQNEAQLEKSRLLSDRFSAERPKGSFSTLEIQRTEQGDSAMYLCASSPPGAGSETQYFGPGTRLLVL.

J is TRBJ2-2 and V is TRBV15, with D possibly TRBD1 on 7 matching bases. CDR3 length: 16 amino acids. Germline assignment: CDR1 LNHNV and CDR2 YYDKDF (reference sequence). V lost 4 bases and J lost 6, with 18 bases in between. In DNA form, the CDR3 reads TGTGCCACCAGCACCCCAGGGGGAGGATACGCCGGGGAGCTGTTTTTT. Protein: CATSTPGGGYAGELFF.

This clonotype was counted a few times. The chain has TRBV5-1 and TRBJ1-4; TRBD1 matches at 8 bases. Germline trimming cut 0 bases from V and 0 bases from J; bases unmatched to any gene: 4. The CDR3 extends over 17 amino acids. Germline CDR1 is SGHRS and CDR2 is YFSETQ. Here the CDR3 DNA reads TGCGCCAGCAGCTTGGGGACAGGGCTTGCAACTAATGAAAAACTGTTTTTT. Translated: CASSLGTGLATNEKLFF.

This clonotype has a handful of counts. Here the CDR3 DNA reads TGTGCCAGCCGGGCAGGCGGCACAGATACGCAGTATTTT. Translation: CASRAGGTDTQYF. The chain is built from TRBV11-2 and TRBJ2-3; D unresolved. The V end lost 8 bases, the J end lost 1 base, and 10 bases lay between the germline ends. The CDR3 contains 13 residues. Germline V CDR1 and CDR2: SGHAT, FQNNGV.

This chain links TRBV28 with TRBJ1-1, with D possibly TRBD1 on 6 matching bases. The CDR3 spans 14 residues. Trimming removed 3 bases from V and 4 bases from J, with 12 bases in between. The V gene's germline CDR1 is MDHEN and CDR2 SYDVKM. The CDR3 DNA reads TGTGCCAGCAGTTTGTGGGGGGCGCGCACTGAAGCTTTCTTT. Its translation is CASSLWGARTEAFF.

The chain combines TRBV4-3 with TRBJ2-5, with D tentatively TRBD1 or TRBD2 (5 bases each). This CDR3 has 15 amino acids. V lost 0 bases and J lost 1, with 9 bases in between. Germline lookup yields CDR1 LGHNA and CDR2 YSLEER. In nucleotides, the CDR3 is TGCGCCAGCAGCCAAGATTGGGACCGCCAAGAGACCCAGTACTTC. Translation gives CASSQDWDRQETQYF.

This clonotype was observed many times. This sequence joins TRBV6-5 and TRBJ1-5; tentatively, D is TRBD1 (5 bases). CDR1 and CDR2 (germline): MNHEY, SVGAGI. CDR3 length: 15 amino acids. V lost 3 bases and J 5 bases, leaving 14 bases between the germline ends. CDR3 region: CASSYSGGEDQPQHF. CDR3 sequence (DNA): TGTGCCAGCAGTTATTCGGGAGGGGAGGATCAGCCCCAGCATTTT.